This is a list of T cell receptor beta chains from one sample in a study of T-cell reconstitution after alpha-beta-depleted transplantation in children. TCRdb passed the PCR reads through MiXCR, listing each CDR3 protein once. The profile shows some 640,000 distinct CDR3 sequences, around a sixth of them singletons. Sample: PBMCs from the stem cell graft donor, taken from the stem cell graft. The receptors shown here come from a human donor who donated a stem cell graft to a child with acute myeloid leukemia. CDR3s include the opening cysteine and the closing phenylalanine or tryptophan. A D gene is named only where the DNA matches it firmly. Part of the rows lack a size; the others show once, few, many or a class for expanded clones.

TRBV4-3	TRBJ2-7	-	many	CASSQARDLAYEQYF	TGCGCCAGCAGCCAAGCTCGGGACTTAGCTTACGAGCAGTACTTC
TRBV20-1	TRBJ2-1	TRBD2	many	CSARDGGTSGGRLYNEQFF	TGCAGTGCTAGAGATGGAGGGACTAGCGGGGGGCGGCTCTACAATGAGCAGTTCTTC
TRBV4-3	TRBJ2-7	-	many	CASSQEIGTAAYEQYF	TGCGCCAGCAGCCAAGAAATTGGGACGGCCGCCTACGAGCAGTACTTC
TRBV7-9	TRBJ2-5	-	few	CASSLSPPWETQYF	TGTGCCAGCAGCTTATCTCCCCCTTGGGAGACCCAGTACTTC
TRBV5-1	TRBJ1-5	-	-	CASSEGLSGQPQHF	TGCGCCAGCAGCGAGGGCCTGAGCGGTCAGCCCCAGCATTTT
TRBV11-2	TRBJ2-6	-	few	CASSLIGATGANVLTF	TGTGCCAGCAGCTTAATTGGAGCGACTGGGGCCAACGTCCTGACTTTC
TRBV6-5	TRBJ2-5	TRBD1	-	CASSYSSSRGPWETQYF	TGTGCCAGCAGTTACTCCTCGTCGAGGGGGCCGTGGGAGACCCAGTACTTC
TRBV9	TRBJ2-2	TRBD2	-	CASSVELIAGGNPNTGELFF	TGTGCCAGCAGCGTAGAGTTGATAGCGGGGGGCAATCCGAACACCGGGGAGCTGTTTTTT
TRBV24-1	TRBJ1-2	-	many	CATSDSGYGYTF	TGTGCCACCAGTGACTCAGGATATGGCTACACCTTC
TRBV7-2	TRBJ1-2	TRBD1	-	CASSFATGTYGYTF	TGTGCCAGCAGCTTTGCGACAGGGACCTATGGCTACACCTTC
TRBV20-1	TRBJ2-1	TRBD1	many	CSATWWNRGLGGNEQFF	TGCAGTGCTACCTGGTGGAACAGGGGGCTAGGGGGCAATGAGCAGTTCTTC
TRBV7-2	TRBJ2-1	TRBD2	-	CASSPDSGGRSYNEQFF	TGTGCCAGTAGCCCCGATAGCGGGGGCCGCTCCTACAATGAGCAGTTCTTC
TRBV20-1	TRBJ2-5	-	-	CSANAWKGGPQETQYF	TGCAGTGCGAACGCTTGGAAGGGGGGCCCCCAAGAGACCCAGTACTTC
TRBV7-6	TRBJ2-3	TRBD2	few	CASSPEFLAVTDTQYF	TGTGCCAGCAGCCCAGAGTTCCTAGCGGTCACAGATACGCAGTATTTT
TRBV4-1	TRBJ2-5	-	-	CASSPPSGGVGETQYF	TGCGCCAGCAGCCCGCCGAGTGGCGGGGTTGGAGAGACCCAGTACTTC
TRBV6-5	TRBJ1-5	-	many	CASSPREARPGNQPQHF	TGTGCCAGCAGTCCCCGTGAGGCGCGGCCGGGCAATCAGCCCCAGCATTTT
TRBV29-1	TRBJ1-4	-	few	CSADTGEKLFF	TGCAGCGCCGATACAGGGGAAAAACTGTTTTTT
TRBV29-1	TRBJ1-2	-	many	CSVPATGHYGYTF	TGCAGCGTCCCGGCAACCGGGCACTATGGCTACACCTTC